What follows describes a single T cell receptor beta chain. This specimen belongs to a study of blood T cell repertoires in COVID-19. Study details: Specimens from acute and convalescent COVID-19 originated in the United States, Italy and Spain. T cells, B-cell-depleted T cells, or PBMCs provided the cDNA or gDNA that served as material.

As processed by the authors: Researchers report that nucleated cell counts were estimated from reference gene primer amplification. Method: immunoSEQ multiplex PCR; TCRdb's copy keeps in-frame clones and lacks some. For V, J and clone size, that table is used; D and trimming come from the DNA. The sample consists of over 110,000 clones, 70% to 85% of them appearing once. Unmatched junction bases numbered 5, after V lost 3 bases and J lost 5 bases. Looked up from germline, CDR1 is DFQATT and CDR2 is SNEGSKA (reference sequence). The CDR3 covers 13 residues. V is TRBV20-1 and J is TRBJ1-1; 8 nucleotides line up with TRBD1. Sequences were obtained from peripheral blood. The source is a man aged 55 to 70 with active or convalescent COVID-19. In DNA form, the CDR3 reads TGCAGTGCTAGTGCAGGGGGCGGAACTGAAGCTTTCTTT. It encodes CSASAGGGTEAFF.